Given below is one T cell receptor beta chain in context. The table lists this clone with a few counts. Its antigen is still unknown. No much larger clone is present one base from it, and per-base qualities are unavailable. The V end loses 2 bases and the J end loses 4 bases, and a stretch of 14 bases separates them. From the cysteine through the phenylalanine, the CDR3 covers 15 amino acids. CDR3 DNA is the only sequence kept; it has 45 bases, read in frame from the first base. Reading the germline V gene (reference sequence) gives CDR1 MNHEY and CDR2 SMNVEV. This record belongs to a study of T cell repertoires in Merkel cell carcinoma (dated by TCRdb to the late 2010s). Study-wide context: The study excluded patients who had received intralesional immunotherapy or systemic immune checkpoint blockade before the biopsy. MCPyV-specific clonotypes were initially defined through tetramer sorting, cloning and paired TCR sequencing of expanded tumor-infiltrating lymphocytes. A diagnosis of MCPyV-positive Merkel cell carcinoma and successful in vitro expansion of tumor-infiltrating lymphocytes were required for inclusion. Overall study outcomes, separate from this receptor: No normal tissue biopsies were studied.

The immunoSEQ assay was used for TRB CDR3 sequencing and data processing of tumor genomic DNA. The table comes from immuneACCESS by way of TCRdb, which keeps in-frame sequences with V and J called. Part of the clones is missing from these tables; in studies checked, under half for an unresolved V gene and the rest for unknown reasons. The sample table shows 12,000 to 15,000 clones, and 76% are seen once. The leading ten clones occupy 17% of the sample. Biopsy-confirmed MCPyV-positive Merkel cell carcinoma was present in the study subjects, and positive serum antibodies to T-antigen were found in every subject. Genomic DNA was extracted from a handful of adjacent 10-micron frozen tumor sections without any cell sorting or culture. Roughly 5 x 5 x 5 mm of tumor biopsy tissue was frozen in optimal cutting temperature compound. In the frozen biopsy, scout sections stained with hematoxylin and eosin confirmed plenty of Merkel cell carcinoma along with infiltrating cells.

This chain joins TRBV27 to TRBJ1-1, with the D gene uncertain. The sequencing input was tumor tissue. This receptor was identified in an adult with Merkel cell carcinoma. The nucleotides are TGTGCCAGCAGTTTAAGAGGGCCCGTGGGCACTGAAGCTTTCTTT. The encoded protein is CASSLRGPVGTEAFF.